This T cell receptor beta chain was retrieved from a study of OX40 agonist ivuxolimab in advanced cancers. TCRdb keeps only in-frame clones here, not all; method: immunoSEQ multiplex PCR. Among approximately 65,000 clones listed, around 90% were seen once. Trimming pared 4 bases from V and 5 bases from J, leaving 13 bases between. The CDR3 extends over 13 amino acids. Germline CDR1 and CDR2: SGDLS and YYNGEE. The rearrangement uses TRBV9 and TRBJ2-7; D is unresolved. This specimen was CD4+ or CD8+ T cells sorted from blood, taken in a trial of the OX40 agonist ivuxolimab. This TCR was recovered from an adult with an advanced solid tumor such as melanoma, head and neck, liver or kidney cancer. The CDR3 here is CASSTSLLDEQYF. The CDR3 DNA reads TGTGCCAGCAGCACCAGTTTGCTCGACGAGCAGTACTTC.